Presented here are 12 T cell receptor beta chains from one specimen sequenced in a study of Ad26.COV2.S vaccination and SARS-CoV-2 variants. Treatment defined: roughly 18 received Ad26.COV2.S at low or high dose, single or two shots; about 5 received placebo; per-sample allocation not given. Each sample was drawn 63 days after the first injection (of vaccine or placebo). Assay used: immunoSEQ multiplex PCR; TCRdb lists only in-frame clones, some missing. The sample carries 330,000 or so clones, roughly 90% recorded once. Sequenced here: peripheral blood, sampled in a trial of Ad26.COV2.S vaccine versus placebo. The receptors stem from a person between 18 and 60 years old who received the Ad26.COV2.S COVID-19 vaccine or a placebo.

This clone appeared once. The CDR3 here is CAISESAPVYQPQHF. The CDR3 nucleotides are TGTGCCATCAGTGAGTCAGCGCCAGTTTATCAGCCCCAGCATTTT. The rearrangement uses TRBV10-3 and TRBJ1-5; D not resolved. Trimming stripped 0 bases from V and 5 bases from J, with 11 bases between. Per germline, CDR1 ENHRY and CDR2 SYGVKD. This CDR3 region has 15 residues.

This clone showed up just a few times. The chain employs TRBV7-6 and TRBJ1-6, with D tentatively TRBD1 (6 bases). V was pared by 6 bases and J by 10 bases, with 22 bases between. This CDR3 is 16 amino acids long. Germline values: CDR1 SGHVS, CDR2 FNYEAQ. CDR3 in amino acids: CASSYTNGGGNSPLHF. Written as DNA, the CDR3 is TGTGCCAGCAGTTATACCAACGGAGGGGGTAACTCACCCCTCCACTTT.

J is TRBJ1-2 and V is TRBV6-5; D is perhaps TRBD1 (6 bases). Germline CDR1 MNHEY, CDR2 SVGAGI. Trimming cost V 9 bases and J 7 bases, with 21 bases left between them. The CDR3 is made up of 14 amino acids. As DNA, the CDR3 is TGTGCCAGTAGGGGGGAGGCCAAGTGGAGTGGCTACACCTTC. It codes for CASRGEAKWSGYTF.

The chain combines TRBV28 with TRBJ1-1; no firm D call. V was shortened by 8 bases and J by 5 bases, with 9 bases between the two germline ends. The germline V gene has CDR1 MDHEN and CDR2 SYDVKM. The CDR3 spans 11 residues. CDR3 bases: TGTGCCAGCGGCTTGTTGACTGAAGCTTTCTTT. It translates to CASGLLTEAFF.

This rearrangement joins TRBV9 to TRBJ1-1, with 9 bases identical to TRBD1. The CDR3 spans 13 residues. Germline CDR1 and CDR2: SGDLS and YYNGEE. V dropped 5 bases and J dropped 3; count of bases not matched to a gene: 2. CDR3: CASSRQGDTEAFF. The CDR3 DNA reads as TGTGCCAGCAGTCGACAGGGGGACACTGAAGCTTTCTTT.

Worth noting for this clone: This CDR3 is also generated by other DNA sequences in the sample. This chain links TRBV19 with TRBJ2-2, with unresolved D. Germline V gives CDR1 LNHDA, CDR2 SQIVND (reference sequence). V was shortened by 1 base and J by 2 bases, with 2 bases between the two germline ends. The CDR3 runs 13 residues. CDR3 sequence: CASSIGNTGELFF. CDR3 nucleotide sequence: TGTGCCAGTAGTATAGGCAACACCGGGGAGCTGTTTTTT. The whole variable domain, filled in from reference TRBV19 and TRBJ2-2, reads DGGITQSPKYLFRKEGQNVTLSCEQNLNHDAMYWYRQDPGQGLRLIYYSQIVNDFQKGDIAEGYSVSREKKESFPLTVTSAQKNPTAFYLCASSIGNTGELFFGEGSRLTVL.

The V call is TRBV7-2, the J call TRBJ2-1; 8 nucleotides agree with TRBD2. The CDR3 sequence is 13 residues long. Germline assignment: CDR1 SGHTA and CDR2 FQGNSA. J was trimmed by 7 bases and V by 3 bases; bases with no gene match: 2. CDR3 sequence: CASSLGGRNEQFF. For the CDR3, the DNA is TGTGCCAGCAGCTTGGGCGGGAGGAATGAGCAGTTCTTC. Using reference TRBV7-2 and TRBJ2-1 for the parts outside the CDR3, the full variable domain is GAGVSQSPSNKVTEKGKDVELRCDPISGHTALYWYRQSLGQGLEFLIYFQGNSAPDKSGLPSDRFSAERTGGSVSTLTIQRTQQEDSAVYLCASSLGGRNEQFFGPGTRLTVL.

The chain couples TRBV9 to TRBJ1-2, with D possibly matching TRBD1 (6 bases). CDR1 SGDLS and CDR2 YYNGEE come from the germline V gene. V lost 0 bases, J lost 3 bases, and 12 bases lay in between. The CDR3 consists of 15 residues. CDR3 sequence (DNA): TGTGCCAGCAGCGTAGAACTGGACAGCGACTATGGCTACACCTTC. Translation: CASSVELDSDYGYTF.

CDR3 protein: CARSPSCNQPQHF. The CDR3 DNA sequence: TGTGCCAGAAGCCCGAGTTGCAATCAGCCCCAGCATTTT. The V call is TRBV5-3, the J call TRBJ1-5; D gene unclear. TRBV5-3 is given ORF status, its function remaining uncertain. Between the trimmed V and J ends, which lost 4 bases and 2 bases, there was a span of 7 bases. This CDR3 has 13 residues.

The chain uses TRBV4-3 and TRBJ1-1, with a possible D match to TRBD1 (5 bases). Trimming pared 2 bases from V and 10 bases from J, leaving 8 bases between. Germline CDR1 LGHNA, CDR2 YSLEER. The length of the CDR3 is 11 residues. The CDR3 loop reads CASSQLGRAFF. In DNA form, the CDR3 reads TGCGCCAGCAGCCAATTGGGACGAGCTTTCTTT.

V gene TRBV4-3 combines with J gene TRBJ1-1; D is uncertain. CDR1 and CDR2 from the germline V gene are LGHNA and YSLEER. The CDR3 loop spans 13 amino acids. With 0 bases removed from V and 5 bases from J, the gap between germline ends came to 7 bases. The CDR3 region is CASSQDMGTEAFF. CDR3 in DNA: TGCGCCAGCAGCCAAGATATGGGGACTGAAGCTTTCTTT.

With respect to this clone: The sample has other DNA sequences that encode this CDR3 too. The rearrangement joins TRBV4-1 to TRBJ1-4, with D possibly TRBD1 on 5 matching bases. Germline V lookup: CDR1 MGHRA, CDR2 YSYEKL. This CDR3 has 16 amino acids. Trimming shortened V by 0 bases and J by 0 bases, and 8 bases separated the two germline ends. In DNA form, the CDR3 reads TGCGCCAGCAGCCAAGATCAGGGAGCAACTAATGAAAAACTGTTTTTT. Translation gives CASSQDQGATNEKLFF.